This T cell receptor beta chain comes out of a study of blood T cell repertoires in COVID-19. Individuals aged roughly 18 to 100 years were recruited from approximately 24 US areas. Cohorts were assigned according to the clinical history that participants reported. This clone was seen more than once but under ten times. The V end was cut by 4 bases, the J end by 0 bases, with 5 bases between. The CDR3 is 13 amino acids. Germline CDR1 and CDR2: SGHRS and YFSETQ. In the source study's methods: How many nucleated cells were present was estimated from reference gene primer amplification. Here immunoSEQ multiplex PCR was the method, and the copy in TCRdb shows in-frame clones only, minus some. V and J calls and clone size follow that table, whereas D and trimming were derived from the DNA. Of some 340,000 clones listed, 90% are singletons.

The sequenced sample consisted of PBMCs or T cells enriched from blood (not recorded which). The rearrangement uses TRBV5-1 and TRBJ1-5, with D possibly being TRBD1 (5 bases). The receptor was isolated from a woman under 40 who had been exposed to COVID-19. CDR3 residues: CASSRGSNQPQHF. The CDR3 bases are TGCGCCAGCAGCAGGGGTAGCAATCAGCCCCAGCATTTT. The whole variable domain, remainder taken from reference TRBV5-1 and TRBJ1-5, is KAGVTQTPRYLIKTRGQQVTLSCSPISGHRSVSWYQQTPGQGLQFLFEYFSETQRNKGNFPGRFSGRQFSNSRSEMNVSTLELGDSALYLCASSRGSNQPQHFGDGTRLSIL.